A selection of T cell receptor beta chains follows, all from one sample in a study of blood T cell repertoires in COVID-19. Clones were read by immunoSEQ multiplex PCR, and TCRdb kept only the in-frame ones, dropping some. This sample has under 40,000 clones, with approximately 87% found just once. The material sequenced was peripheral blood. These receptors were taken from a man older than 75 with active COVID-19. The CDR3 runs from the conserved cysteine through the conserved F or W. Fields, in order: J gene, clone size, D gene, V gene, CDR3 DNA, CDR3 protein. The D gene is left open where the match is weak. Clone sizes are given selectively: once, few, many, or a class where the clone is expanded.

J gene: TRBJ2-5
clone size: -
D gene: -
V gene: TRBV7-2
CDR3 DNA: TGTGCCAGCAGCGCCAGGGGTCGAGAGACCCAGTACTTC
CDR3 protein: CASSARGRETQYF

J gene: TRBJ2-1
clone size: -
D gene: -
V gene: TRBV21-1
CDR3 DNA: TGTGCCAGCAGCAAAGTCGCCTTGGGAGGTGAGCAGTTCTTC
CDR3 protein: CASSKVALGGEQFF

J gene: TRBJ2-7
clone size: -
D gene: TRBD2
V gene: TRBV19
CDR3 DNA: TGTGCCAGTAGTATGGTAGGGGGTGCGACTAGCGGGGCCTACTACGAGCAGTACTTC
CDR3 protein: CASSMVGGATSGAYYEQYF

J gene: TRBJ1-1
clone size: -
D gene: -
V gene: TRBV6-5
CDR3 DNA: TGTGCCAGCAGTTCCCACCCCGGGAGGGGGGTCACTGAAGCTTTCTTT
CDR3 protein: CASSSHPGRGVTEAFF

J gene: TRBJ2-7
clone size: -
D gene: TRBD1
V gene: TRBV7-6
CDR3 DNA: TGTGCCAGCAGCTTAGTGACAGGGGTCAATGGCGAGCAGTACTTC
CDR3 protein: CASSLVTGVNGEQYF

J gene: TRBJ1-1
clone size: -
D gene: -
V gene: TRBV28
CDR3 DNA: TGTGCCAGCAGCCTCAGGGGTCGTGAAGCTTTCTTT
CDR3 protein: CASSLRGREAFF

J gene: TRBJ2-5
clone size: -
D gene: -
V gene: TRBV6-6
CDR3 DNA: TGTGCCAGCAGAAGGGAGTTAGAGACCCAGTACTTC
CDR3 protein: CASRRELETQYF

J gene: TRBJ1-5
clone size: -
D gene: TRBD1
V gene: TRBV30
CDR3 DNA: TGTGCCTGGAGTGTACAGGTAGGGACAGACCATAGCAATCAGCCCCAGCATTTT
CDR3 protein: CAWSVQVGTDHSNQPQHF

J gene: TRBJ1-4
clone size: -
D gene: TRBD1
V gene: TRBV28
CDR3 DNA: TGTGCCAGCAGTTCTAAGGGGGCGGTCAGCCTCCGTTTT
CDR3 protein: CASSSKGAVSLRF

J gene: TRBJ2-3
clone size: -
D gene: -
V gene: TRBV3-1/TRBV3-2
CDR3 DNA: TGTGCCAGCAGCCAACTGTGGAGTTCGCCAGATACGCAGTATTTT
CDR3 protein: CASSQLWSSPDTQYF

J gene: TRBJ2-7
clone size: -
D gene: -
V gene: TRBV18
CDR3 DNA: TGTGCCAGCTCAACTCTGTGGGAGCAGTACTTC
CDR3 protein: CASSTLWEQYF

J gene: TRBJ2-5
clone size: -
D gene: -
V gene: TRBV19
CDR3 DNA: TGTGCCAGTAGTATTATCCAGGGAGGTTCGGAGACCCAGTACTTC
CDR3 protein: CASSIIQGGSETQYF

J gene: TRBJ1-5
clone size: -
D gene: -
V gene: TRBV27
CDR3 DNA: TGTGCCAGCAGTTATCAGAGAGGACAGCCCCAGCATTTT
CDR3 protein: CASSYQRGQPQHF

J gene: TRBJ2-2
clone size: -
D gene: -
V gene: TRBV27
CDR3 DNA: TGTGCCAGCAGTTTATCCTACACCGGGGAGCTGTTTTTT
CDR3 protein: CASSLSYTGELFF

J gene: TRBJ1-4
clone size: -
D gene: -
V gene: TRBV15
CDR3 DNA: TGTGCCACCAGGTCGGGGAGCGGTGTGGGTAATGAAGAGGTGTTTTTT
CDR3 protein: CATRSGSGVGNEEVFF

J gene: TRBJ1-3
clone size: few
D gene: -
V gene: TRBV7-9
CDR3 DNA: TGTGCCAGCAGCCCGAGGCCGCATAACTCTGGAAACACCATATATTTT
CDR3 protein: CASSPRPHNSGNTIYF

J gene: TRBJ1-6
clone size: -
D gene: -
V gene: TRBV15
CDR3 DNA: TGTGCCACCAGCACGAACCCCTCGGGGTCACCCCTCCACTTT
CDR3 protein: CATSTNPSGSPLHF

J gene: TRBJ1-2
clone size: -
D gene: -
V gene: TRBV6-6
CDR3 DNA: TGTGCCAGCAGATCAACAGGGAGCGGTCGAAACTATGGCTACACCTTC
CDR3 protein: CASRSTGSGRNYGYTF

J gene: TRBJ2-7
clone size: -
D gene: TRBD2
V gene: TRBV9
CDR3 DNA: TGTGCCAGCAGCGTAGACGCGGGAGGGCCCCCCTACGAGCAGTACTTC
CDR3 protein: CASSVDAGGPPYEQYF

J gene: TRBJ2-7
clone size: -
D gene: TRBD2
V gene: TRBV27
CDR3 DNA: TGTGCCAGCAGTCCTTGGACTAGCGGGAGGTACGAGCAGTACTTC
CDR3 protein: CASSPWTSGRYEQYF

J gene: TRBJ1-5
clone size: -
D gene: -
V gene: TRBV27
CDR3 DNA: TGTGCCAGCAGTCCGCTCCGGCAGCGGGGGAATAGCAATCAGCCCCAGCATTTT
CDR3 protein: CASSPLRQRGNSNQPQHF

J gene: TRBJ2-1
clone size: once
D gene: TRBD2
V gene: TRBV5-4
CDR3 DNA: TGTGCCAGCAGCTTGGGCGGGAGTACCTACAATGAGCAGTTCTTC
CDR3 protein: CASSLGGSTYNEQFF

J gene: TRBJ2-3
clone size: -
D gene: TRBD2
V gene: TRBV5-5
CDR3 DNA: TGTGCCAGCAGCTTGGCGGGAGCGGGAGGGCCGGTAGATACGCAGTATTTT
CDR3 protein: CASSLAGAGGPVDTQYF

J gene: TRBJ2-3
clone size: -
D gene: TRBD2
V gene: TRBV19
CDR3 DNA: TGTGCCAGTAGTACCCGCCCACCTGCGGGAGCGGCAGATACGCAGTATTTT
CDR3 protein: CASSTRPPAGAADTQYF

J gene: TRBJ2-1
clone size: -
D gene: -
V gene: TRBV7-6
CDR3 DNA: TGTGCCAGCAGCTTAGACGGGGAGTCCTACAATGAGCAGTTCTTC
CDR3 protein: CASSLDGESYNEQFF

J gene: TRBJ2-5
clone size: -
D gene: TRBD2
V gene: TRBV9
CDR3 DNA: TGTGCCAGCAGCGCCGGACTAGCAAAAGAGACCCAGTACTTC
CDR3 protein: CASSAGLAKETQYF

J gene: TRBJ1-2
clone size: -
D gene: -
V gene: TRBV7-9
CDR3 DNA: TGTGCCAGCAGCGCCGGGGGGGTAGGCTACACCTTC
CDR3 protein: CASSAGGVGYTF

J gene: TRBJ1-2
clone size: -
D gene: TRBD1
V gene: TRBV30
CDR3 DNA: TGTGCCTGTCTACCAGGGGGCGCCGGCTATGGCTACACCTTC
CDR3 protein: CACLPGGAGYGYTF

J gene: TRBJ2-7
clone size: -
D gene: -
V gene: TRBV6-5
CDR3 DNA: TGTGCCAGCAGTTACCAGGGCCCCTCCTACGAGCAGTACTTC
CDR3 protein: CASSYQGPSYEQYF

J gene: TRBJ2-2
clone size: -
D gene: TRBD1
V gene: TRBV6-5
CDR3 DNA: TGTGCCAGCAGTTGGGACAGGGTTAACACCGGGGAGCTGTTTTTT
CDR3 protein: CASSWDRVNTGELFF

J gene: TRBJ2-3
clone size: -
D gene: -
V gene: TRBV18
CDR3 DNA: TGTGCCAGCTCACCACAAAACCACGGGATAGAACCAGATACGCAGTATTTT
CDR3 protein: CASSPQNHGIEPDTQYF

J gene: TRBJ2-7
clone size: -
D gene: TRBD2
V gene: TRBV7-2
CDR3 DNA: TGTGCCAGCAGCTTCCTAGCGGCGGACTACGAGCAGTACTTC
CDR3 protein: CASSFLAADYEQYF

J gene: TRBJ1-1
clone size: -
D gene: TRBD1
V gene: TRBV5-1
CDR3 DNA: TGCGCCAGCAGTAGGGACAGAAACACTGAAGCTTTCTTT
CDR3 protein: CASSRDRNTEAFF

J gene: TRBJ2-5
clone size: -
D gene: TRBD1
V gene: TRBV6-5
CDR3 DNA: TGTGCCAGCAGTCCCGACAGGGGGCTCGGGACCCAGTACTTC
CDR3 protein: CASSPDRGLGTQYF

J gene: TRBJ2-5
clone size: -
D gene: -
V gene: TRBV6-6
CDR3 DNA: TGTGCCAGCAGATTGAGTACAGGGGGGGTAGGGGAGACCCAGTACTTC
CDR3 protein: CASRLSTGGVGETQYF

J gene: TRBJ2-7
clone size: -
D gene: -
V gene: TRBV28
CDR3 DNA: TGTGCCAGCAGTTTGGGTACTAACGACTACGAGCAGTACTTC
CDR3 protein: CASSLGTNDYEQYF

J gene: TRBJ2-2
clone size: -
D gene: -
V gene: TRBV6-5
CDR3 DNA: TGTGCCAGCAGGCCCGACAGTCTCACCGGGGAGCTGTTTTTT
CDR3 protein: CASRPDSLTGELFF

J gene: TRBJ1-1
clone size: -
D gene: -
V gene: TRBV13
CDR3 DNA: TGTGCCAGCAGCTCAGCAGCAATTTCGCGGGCTTTCTTT
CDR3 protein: CASSSAAISRAFF

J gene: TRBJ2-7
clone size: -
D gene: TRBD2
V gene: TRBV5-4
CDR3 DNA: TGTGCCAGCAGCAAGGGACTAGCGGGAGCCCTCGAGTACGAGCAGTACTTC
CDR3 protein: CASSKGLAGALEYEQYF

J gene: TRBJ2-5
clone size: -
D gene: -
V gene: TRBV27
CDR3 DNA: TGTGCCAGCAGTTTATGGGCAGGGGGGACTAGGAAAGAGACCCAGTACTTC
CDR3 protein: CASSLWAGGTRKETQYF

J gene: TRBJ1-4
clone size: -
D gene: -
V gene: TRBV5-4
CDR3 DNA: TGTGCCAGCAGCCTCGGAGGGTTGAGGGAAAAACTGTTTTTT
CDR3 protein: CASSLGGLREKLFF

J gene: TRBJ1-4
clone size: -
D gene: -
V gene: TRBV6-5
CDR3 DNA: TGTGCCAGCACCTCGGGGGAGGGAAAACTGTTTTTT
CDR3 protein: CASTSGEGKLFF

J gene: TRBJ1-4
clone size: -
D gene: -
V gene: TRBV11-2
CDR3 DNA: TGTGCCAGCAGCTCGATCAGGGCTCGGACTAATGAAAAACTGTTTTTT
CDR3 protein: CASSSIRARTNEKLFF

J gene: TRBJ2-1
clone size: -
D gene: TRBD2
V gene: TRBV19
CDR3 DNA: TGTGCCAGTAGTACTACTAGCGGCCAGAGAGGGAATGAGCAGTTCTTC
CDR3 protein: CASSTTSGQRGNEQFF

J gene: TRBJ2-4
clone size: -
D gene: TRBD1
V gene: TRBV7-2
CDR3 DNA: TGTGCCAGCAGCTTAAGGACAGGGGGGTCGAACATTCAGTACTTC
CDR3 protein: CASSLRTGGSNIQYF

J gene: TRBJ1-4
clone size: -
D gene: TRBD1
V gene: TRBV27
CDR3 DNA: TGTGCCAGCAGCCCTGGGGGACAGCCTAATGAAAAACTGTTTTTT
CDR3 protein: CASSPGGQPNEKLFF

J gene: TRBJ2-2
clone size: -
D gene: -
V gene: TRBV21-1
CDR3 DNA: TGTGCCAGCAGCAAAGTAGGCTCAGGGGGTGACGGGGAGCTGTTTTTT
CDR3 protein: CASSKVGSGGDGELFF

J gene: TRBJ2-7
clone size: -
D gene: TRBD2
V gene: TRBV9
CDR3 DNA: TGTGCCAGCAGCGCCCATTCGACTAGCGGCTTCTACGAGCAGTACTTC
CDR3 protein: CASSAHSTSGFYEQYF

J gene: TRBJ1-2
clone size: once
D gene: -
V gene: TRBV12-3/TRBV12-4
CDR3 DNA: TGTGCCAGCACCGTACGGGGGGTAGCGGGCTACACCTTC
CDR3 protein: CASTVRGVAGYTF

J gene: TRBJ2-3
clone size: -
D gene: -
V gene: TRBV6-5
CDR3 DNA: TGTGCCAGCAAAAGGAACCGACGGGGCACAGATACGCAGTATTTT
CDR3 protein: CASKRNRRGTDTQYF

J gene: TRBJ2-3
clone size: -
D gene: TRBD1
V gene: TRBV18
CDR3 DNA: TGTGCCAGCTCAACCAGGACAGGGAAAGATACGCAGTATTTT
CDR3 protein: CASSTRTGKDTQYF

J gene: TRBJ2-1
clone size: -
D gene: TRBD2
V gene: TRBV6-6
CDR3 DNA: TGTGCCAGCAGTCTGTTCTCTGTGGGAGGGCTGTACAATGAGCAGTTCTTC
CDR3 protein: CASSLFSVGGLYNEQFF

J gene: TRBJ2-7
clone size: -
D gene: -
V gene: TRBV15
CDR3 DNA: TGTGCCACCAGCCCCTCGGGGAAGAGCTCCTACGAGCAGTACTTC
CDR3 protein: CATSPSGKSSYEQYF